The clone carrying this TCR beta chain came up a few times. Its target is not known. Patients aged 18 to 65 had newly diagnosed hyperthyroidism of under 2 months' duration. Orbital computed tomography and thyroid ultrasound, together with serum TRAb and thyroxine and clinical symptoms, were used for diagnoses. The authors took PBMCs from 8 to 10 ml fresh peripheral blood. Amplified regions were TCR beta CDR3 sequences from RNA transcripts. HTBI primers drove first-round RT-PCR of the TCR CDR3. TCRdb called the multiplex PCR reads again in MiXCR, with one record for every CDR3 protein. Of more than 600,000 distinct CDR3 sequences detected, approximately 16% appear once; the ten largest clones hold around 7.7%. V was clipped by 9 bases and J by 6 bases; unmatched bases: 4. The CDR3 totals 12 residues. Germline V gene data show CDR1 as ENHRY and CDR2 as SYGVKD. The data derive from a study of T cells in Graves' hyperthyroidism and ophthalmopathy.

General study points: In the blood, most expanded thyroid clonotypes above 0.001 appeared as well.

This receptor was taken from a man between 18 and 29 years old with Graves' hyperthyroidism. Specimen: blood. The chain combines TRBV10-3 with TRBJ1-2; 10 bases agree with TRBD1. The CDR3 DNA reads as TGTGCCATTTGGGACAGGGGCCATGGCTACACCTTC. It specifies CAIWDRGHGYTF.